This entry is about one T cell receptor (beta chain). This CDR3 contains 18 residues. Germline-derived CDR1 and CDR2 are PRHDT and FYEKMQ (reference sequence). The ends lost 3 bases at V and 0 bases at J; junction bases unmatched: 13. Repertoires were generated with immunoSEQ multiplex PCR, while TCRdb's copy carries only in-frame clones and drops some. The sample carries over 40,000 clones, 92% recorded once. This entry is derived from a study of T cell changes during pregnancy in multiple sclerosis. The J gene is TRBJ1-1, the V gene TRBV13, with TRBD1 matching 7 bases. The clonotype comes from a female donor with multiple sclerosis, enrolled in a pregnancy study. The specimen was peripheral blood, collected in the third trimester of pregnancy. This CDR3 reads CASSFPRTGVDMNTEAFF. In DNA form, the CDR3 reads TGTGCCAGCAGCTTTCCCCGGACAGGCGTAGACATGAACACTGAAGCTTTCTTT.